This is a list of T cell receptor beta chains from one sample in a study of blood T cell repertoires in COVID-19. Libraries were prepared by immunoSEQ multiplex PCR; TCRdb keeps only in-frame clonotypes and omits some of them. The sample consists of 50,000 to 75,000 clones, about 87% of them appearing once. The sequencing sample was made of peripheral blood. Every receptor here comes from a man aged 55 to 69 with acute or convalescent COVID-19. Each CDR3 is given with its conserved first and last residue. The order of the fields is D gene, J gene, V gene, clone size, CDR3 length, CDR3 protein, CDR3 DNA. D genes are given only for firm matches. Clone size, where shown, is once, few, many, or a class for clones that have expanded.

TRBD1	TRBJ1-6	TRBV6-6	-	15	CASSQMTGGRSPLHF	TGTGCCAGCAGTCAGATGACAGGGGGCCGGTCACCCCTCCACTTT
TRBD1	TRBJ1-5	TRBV13	-	14	CASSLGQGDQPQHF	TGTGCCAGCAGCTTGGGACAGGGGGATCAGCCCCAGCATTTT
TRBD2	TRBJ2-3	TRBV3-1/TRBV3-2	once	14	CASSQDATGGREYF	TGTGCCAGCAGCCAAGATGCGACGGGGGGGCGGGAGTATTTT
-	TRBJ1-5	TRBV6-5	-	15	CASRVELYSNQPQHF	TGTGCCAGCAGGGTCGAGTTATATAGCAATCAGCCCCAGCATTTT
-	TRBJ1-1	TRBV3-1/TRBV3-2	-	14	CASSQDVSYTEAFF	TGTGCCAGCAGCCAAGATGTGTCCTACACTGAAGCTTTCTTT
-	TRBJ2-7	TRBV7-2	-	13	CASSGRGPYEQYF	TGTGCCAGCAGCGGCAGAGGTCCCTACGAGCAGTACTTC
-	TRBJ1-4	TRBV11-2	-	14	CASSLDRGGGKLFF	TGTGCCAGCAGCTTAGACAGGGGAGGGGGAAAACTGTTTTTT
-	TRBJ1-3	TRBV30	-	14	CAWSAQLPGNTIYF	TGTGCCTGGAGTGCCCAACTACCTGGAAACACCATATATTTT
-	TRBJ2-3	TRBV15	few	16	CATSRDDSVPADTQYF	TGTGCCACCAGCAGAGACGACTCCGTGCCGGCGGATACGCAGTATTTT
-	TRBJ2-3	TRBV15	-	14	CATSPGGNTDTQYF	TGTGCCACCAGCCCAGGGGGGAACACAGATACGCAGTATTTT
-	TRBJ2-7	TRBV29-1	-	16	CRPSSPPTRVSYEQYF	TGCAGACCCTCCTCTCCCCCTACTAGGGTCTCCTACGAGCAGTACTTC
-	TRBJ1-4	TRBV18	-	14	CASSPSQGGEKLFF	TGTGCCAGCTCACCATCACAGGGCGGAGAAAAACTGTTTTTT
-	TRBJ1-5	TRBV5-8	-	12	CASSLFNQPQHF	TGTGCCAGCAGCCTATTCAATCAGCCCCAGCATTTT
-	TRBJ1-5	TRBV19	once	16	CASSMTDPYSNQPQHF	TGTGCCAGTAGTATGACAGATCCCTATAGCAATCAGCCCCAGCATTTT
-	TRBJ1-1	TRBV6-2/TRBV6-3	few	13	CASSSDIAGKAFF	TGTGCCAGCAGCTCAGACATCGCAGGGAAAGCTTTCTTT
-	TRBJ1-2	TRBV3-1/TRBV3-2	-	14	CASSQSSGNYGYTF	TGTGCCAGCAGCCAATCGTCCGGTAACTATGGCTACACCTTC
-	TRBJ2-2	TRBV12-3/TRBV12-4	-	12	CAIAGDLGELFF	TGTGCCATCGCAGGGGATCTCGGGGAGCTGTTTTTT
TRBD1	TRBJ1-4	TRBV7-2	-	14	CASSPRTGDEKLFF	TGTGCCAGCAGCCCCCGGACAGGGGACGAAAAACTGTTTTTT
-	TRBJ2-1	TRBV9	few	14	CASSGQGIYNEQFF	TGTGCCAGCAGCGGTCAGGGGATTTACAATGAGCAGTTCTTC
TRBD1	TRBJ2-6	TRBV3-1/TRBV3-2	-	17	CASSPVTGESGANVLTF	TGTGCCAGCAGTCCCGTGACAGGGGAGTCTGGGGCCAACGTCCTGACTTTC
-	TRBJ1-5	TRBV30	-	13	CAWSVRDNQPQHF	TGTGCCTGGAGTGTAAGAGATAATCAGCCCCAGCATTTT
TRBD1	TRBJ2-1	TRBV7-8	-	16	CASSRLGQLSYNEQFF	TGTGCCAGCAGCCGCCTGGGACAGCTATCCTACAATGAGCAGTTCTTC
TRBD1	TRBJ1-5	TRBV10-3	-	13	CAISTGDNQPQHF	TGTGCCATCAGTACAGGGGACAATCAGCCCCAGCATTTT
-	TRBJ1-2	TRBV19	-	12	CASNRRFYGYTF	TGTGCCAGTAATCGCAGGTTCTATGGCTACACCTTC
-	TRBJ2-3	TRBV4-2	-	15	CASSQDRTGTDTQYF	TGTGCCAGCAGCCAAGATAGGACAGGCACAGATACGCAGTATTTT
-	TRBJ1-1	TRBV20-1	-	12	CSASLTAAEAFF	TGCAGTGCTAGTCTGACTGCTGCTGAAGCTTTCTTT
TRBD1	TRBJ1-2	TRBV10-3	-	15	CAISEPKGQAYGYTF	TGTGCCATCAGTGAGCCCAAGGGACAGGCTTATGGCTACACCTTC
-	TRBJ2-1	TRBV7-2	-	15	CASSRLGTHGNEQFF	TGTGCCAGCAGCCGCCTTGGGACTCATGGGAATGAGCAGTTCTTC